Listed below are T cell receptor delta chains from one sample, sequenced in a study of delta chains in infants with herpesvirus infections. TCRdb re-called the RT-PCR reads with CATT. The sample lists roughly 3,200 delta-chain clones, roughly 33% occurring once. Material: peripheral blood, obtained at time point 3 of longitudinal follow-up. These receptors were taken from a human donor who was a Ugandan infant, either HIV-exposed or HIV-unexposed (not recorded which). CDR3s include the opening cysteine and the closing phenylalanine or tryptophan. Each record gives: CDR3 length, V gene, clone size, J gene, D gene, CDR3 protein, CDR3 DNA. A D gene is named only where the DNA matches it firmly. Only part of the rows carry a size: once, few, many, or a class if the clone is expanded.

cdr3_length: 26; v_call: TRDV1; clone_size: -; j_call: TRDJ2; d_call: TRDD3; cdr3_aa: CALGGYDLPTIRGGGYGRGLTAQLFF; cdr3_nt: TGTGCTCTTGGGGGCTACGACCTTCCTACCATACGTGGTGGGGGATACGGAAGGGGTTTGACAGCACAACTCTTCTTT
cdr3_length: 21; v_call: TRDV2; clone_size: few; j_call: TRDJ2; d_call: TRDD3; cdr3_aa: CACDPLETGGYASALTAQLFF; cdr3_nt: TGTGCCTGTGACCCCCTCGAAACTGGGGGATACGCCTCAGCTTTGACAGCACAACTCTTCTTT
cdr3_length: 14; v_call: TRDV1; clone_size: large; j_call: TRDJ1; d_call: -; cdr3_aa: CALGVRMGPDKLIF; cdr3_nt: TGTGCTCTTGGGGTACGAATGGGGCCCGATAAACTCATCTTT
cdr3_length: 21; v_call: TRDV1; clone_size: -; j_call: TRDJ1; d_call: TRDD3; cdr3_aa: CALGERVYVWYWGIKTDKLIF; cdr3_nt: TGTGCTCTTGGGGAAAGAGTTTATGTCTGGTACTGGGGGATAAAAACCGATAAACTCATCTTT
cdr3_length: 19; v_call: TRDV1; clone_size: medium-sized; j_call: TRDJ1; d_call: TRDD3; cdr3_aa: CALGGRYVLGDTGGDKLIF; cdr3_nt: TGTGCTCTTGGGGGTCGTTACGTACTGGGGGATACGGGGGGCGATAAACTCATCTTT
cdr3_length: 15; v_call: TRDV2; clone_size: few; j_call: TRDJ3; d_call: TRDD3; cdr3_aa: CACGGYPWDTRQMFF; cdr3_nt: TGTGCCTGTGGGGGATACCCCTGGGACACCCGACAGATGTTTTTC
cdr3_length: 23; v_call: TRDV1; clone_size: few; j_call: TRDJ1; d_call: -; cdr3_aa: CALGEIWAFLATGDFKYTDKLIF; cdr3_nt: TGTGCTCTTGGGGAAATCTGGGCCTTCCTAGCAACTGGGGATTTTAAATACACCGATAAACTCATCTTT
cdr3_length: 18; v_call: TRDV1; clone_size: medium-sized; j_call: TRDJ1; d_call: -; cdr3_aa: CALGVRRPDSPYTDKLIF; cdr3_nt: TGTGCTCTTGGGGTCCGACGGCCTGACTCCCCGTACACCGATAAACTCATCTTT
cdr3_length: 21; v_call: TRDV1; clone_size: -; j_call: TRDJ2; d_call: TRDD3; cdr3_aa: CALGELGPFTLGDKMTAQLFF; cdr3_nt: TGTGCTCTTGGGGAACTCGGCCCTTTTACACTGGGGGATAAAATGACAGCACAACTCTTCTTT
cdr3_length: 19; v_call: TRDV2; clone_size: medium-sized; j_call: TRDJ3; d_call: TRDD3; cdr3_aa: CACDVLGDTSSWDTRQMFF; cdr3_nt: TGTGCCTGTGACGTACTGGGGGATACGAGCTCCTGGGACACCCGACAGATGTTTTTC
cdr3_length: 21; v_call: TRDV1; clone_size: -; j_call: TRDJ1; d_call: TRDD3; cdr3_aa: CALGELTHGLPLLGDTDKLIF; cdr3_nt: TGTGCTCTTGGGGAACTAACCCACGGCCTCCCCTTACTGGGGGACACCGATAAACTCATCTTT
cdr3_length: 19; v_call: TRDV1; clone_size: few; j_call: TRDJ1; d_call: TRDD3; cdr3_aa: CALGGSLYVWGIRTDKLIF; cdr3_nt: TGTGCTCTTGGGGGATCCTTATATGTCTGGGGGATTAGAACCGATAAACTCATCTTT
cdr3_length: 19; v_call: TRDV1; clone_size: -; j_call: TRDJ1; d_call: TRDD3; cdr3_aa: CALGEQGPGRWGNTDKLIF; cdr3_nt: TGTGCTCTTGGGGAACAGGGCCCCGGCCGCTGGGGGAACACCGATAAACTCATCTTT
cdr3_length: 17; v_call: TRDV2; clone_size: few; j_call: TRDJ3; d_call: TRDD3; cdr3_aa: CACDTVLGDTHTRQMFF; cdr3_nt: TGTGCCTGTGACACCGTACTGGGGGATACCCACACCCGACAGATGTTTTTC
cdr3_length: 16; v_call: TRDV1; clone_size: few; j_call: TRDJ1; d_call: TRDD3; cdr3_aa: CALDTGGSEYTDKLIF; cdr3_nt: TGTGCTCTTGATACTGGGGGATCTGAGTACACCGATAAACTCATCTTT
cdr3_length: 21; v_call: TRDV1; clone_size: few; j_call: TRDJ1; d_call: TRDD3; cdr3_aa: CALGELTVWGTPLPNTDKLIF; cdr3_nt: TGTGCTCTTGGGGAACTGACTGTCTGGGGGACGCCCCTACCAAACACCGATAAACTCATCTTT
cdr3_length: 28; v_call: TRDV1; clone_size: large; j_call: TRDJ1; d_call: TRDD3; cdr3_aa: CALGELGPLYAIHGLNLGDTRGSDKLIF; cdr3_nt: TGTGCTCTTGGGGAACTAGGACCCCTTTATGCAATCCACGGCCTCAATCTGGGGGATACGCGGGGATCCGATAAACTCATCTTT
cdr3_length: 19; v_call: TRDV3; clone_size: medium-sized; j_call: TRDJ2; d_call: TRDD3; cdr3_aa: CAFTPAGLGDPALTAQLFF; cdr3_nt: TGTGCCTTTACCCCCGCTGGGCTGGGGGATCCTGCTTTGACAGCACAACTCTTCTTT
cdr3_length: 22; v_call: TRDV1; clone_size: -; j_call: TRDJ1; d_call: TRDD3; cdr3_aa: CALGVGRPPFTGAIRVPDKLIF; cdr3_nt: TGTGCTCTTGGGGTCGGCCGACCCCCCTTTACTGGGGCAATTCGGGTCCCCGATAAACTCATCTTT
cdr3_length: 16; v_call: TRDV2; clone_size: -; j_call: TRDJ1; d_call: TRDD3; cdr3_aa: CACDKLGDKDTDKLIF; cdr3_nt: TGTGCCTGTGACAAACTGGGGGATAAAGACACCGATAAACTCATCTTT
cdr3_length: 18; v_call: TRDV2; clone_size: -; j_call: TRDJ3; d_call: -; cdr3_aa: CACDTWGPSSWDTRQMFF; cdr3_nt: TGTGCCTGTGACACCTGGGGGCCCAGCTCCTGGGACACCCGACAGATGTTTTTC
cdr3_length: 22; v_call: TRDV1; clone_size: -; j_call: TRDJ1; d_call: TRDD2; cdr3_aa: CALGEFSHSYTVPTPNTNKLIF; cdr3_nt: TGTGCTCTTGGGGAATTTTCCCATTCCTATACGGTTCCTACTCCAAACACGAATAAACTCATCTTT
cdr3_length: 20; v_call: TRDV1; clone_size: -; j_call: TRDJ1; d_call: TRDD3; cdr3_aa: CALGEGITFGDTGGTDKLIF; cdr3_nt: TGTGCTCTTGGGGAAGGAATAACATTTGGGGATACAGGGGGCACCGATAAACTCATCTTT
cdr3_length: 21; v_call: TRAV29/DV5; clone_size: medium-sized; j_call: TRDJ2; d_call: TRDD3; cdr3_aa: CAASADWGIRDLHPLTAQLFF; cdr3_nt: TGTGCAGCAAGCGCCGACTGGGGGATACGCGATCTTCATCCTTTGACAGCACAACTCTTCTTT
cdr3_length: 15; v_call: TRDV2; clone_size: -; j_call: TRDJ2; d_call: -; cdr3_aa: CACDILGPLTAQLFF; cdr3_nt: TGTGCCTGTGACATACTCGGGCCTTTGACAGCACAACTCTTCTTT
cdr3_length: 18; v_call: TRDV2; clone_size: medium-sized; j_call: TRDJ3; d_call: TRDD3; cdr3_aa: CACDILGESSWDTRQMFF; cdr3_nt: TGTGCCTGTGACATACTGGGGGAAAGCTCCTGGGACACCCGACAGATGTTTTTC
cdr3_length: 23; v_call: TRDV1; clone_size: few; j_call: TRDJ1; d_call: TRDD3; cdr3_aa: CALGDLPIPSVLGDTPNTDKLIF; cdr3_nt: TGTGCTCTTGGGGACCTCCCCATCCCTTCCGTACTGGGGGATACGCCCAACACCGATAAACTCATCTTT
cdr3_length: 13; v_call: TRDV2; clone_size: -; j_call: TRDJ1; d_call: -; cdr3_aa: CACDTWGDDKLIF; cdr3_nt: TGTGCCTGTGACACCTGGGGGGACGATAAACTCATCTTT
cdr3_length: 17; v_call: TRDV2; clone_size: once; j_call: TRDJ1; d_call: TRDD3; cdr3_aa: CACEHFNRGIVPDKLIF; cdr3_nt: TGTGCCTGTGAACACTTCAACCGGGGGATAGTCCCCGATAAACTCATCTTT
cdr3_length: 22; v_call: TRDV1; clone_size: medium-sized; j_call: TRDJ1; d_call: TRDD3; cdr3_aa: CALGPRRRWGILKLMYTDKLIF; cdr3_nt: TGTGCTCTTGGGCCCCGCCGCCGATGGGGGATACTGAAACTGATGTACACCGATAAACTCATCTTT
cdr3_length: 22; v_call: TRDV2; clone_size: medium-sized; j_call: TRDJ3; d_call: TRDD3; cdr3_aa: CACDILVLGDTEESWDTRQMFF; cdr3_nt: TGTGCCTGTGACATCCTAGTACTGGGGGATACGGAGGAATCCTGGGACACCCGACAGATGTTTTTC
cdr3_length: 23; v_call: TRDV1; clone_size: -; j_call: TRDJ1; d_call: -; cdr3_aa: CALGELYFRPRPLRDKPYPKLIF; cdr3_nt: TGTGCTCTTGGGGAACTCTACTTCCGCCCCCGACCCCTACGGGATAAGCCCTATCCAAAACTCATCTTT
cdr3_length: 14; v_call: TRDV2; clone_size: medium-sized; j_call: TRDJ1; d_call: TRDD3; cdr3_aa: CACDTGGYTDKLIF; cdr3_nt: TGTGCCTGTGACACCGGGGGATACACCGATAAACTCATCTTT
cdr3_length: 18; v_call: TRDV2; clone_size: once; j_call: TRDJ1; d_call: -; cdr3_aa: CACDAEPGENEYTDKLIF; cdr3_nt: TGTGCCTGTGACGCCGAGCCGGGGGAGAATGAGTACACCGATAAACTCATCTTT
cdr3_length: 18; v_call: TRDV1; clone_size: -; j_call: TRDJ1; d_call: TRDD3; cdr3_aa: CALGELELGDTSTDKLIF; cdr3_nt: TGTGCTCTTGGGGAACTGGAACTGGGGGACACGTCCACCGATAAACTCATCTTT
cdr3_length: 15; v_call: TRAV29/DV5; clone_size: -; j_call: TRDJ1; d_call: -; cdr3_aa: CAASTYSPYTDKLIF; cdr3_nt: TGTGCAGCAAGCACCTACTCCCCCTACACCGATAAACTCATCTTT
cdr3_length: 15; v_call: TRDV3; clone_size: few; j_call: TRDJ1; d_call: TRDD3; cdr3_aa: CAFSLWGINTDKLIF; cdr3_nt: TGTGCCTTTAGCCTCTGGGGGATAAACACCGATAAACTCATCTTT
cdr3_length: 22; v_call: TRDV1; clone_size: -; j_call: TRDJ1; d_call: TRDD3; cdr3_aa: CALGPKSYAIPGDMPYTDKLIF; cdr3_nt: TGTGCTCTTGGGCCGAAGAGCTACGCTATACCGGGGGATATGCCGTACACCGATAAACTCATCTTT
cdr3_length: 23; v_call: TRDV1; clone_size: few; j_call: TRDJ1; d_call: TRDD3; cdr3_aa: CALGEPPAPTARTGGYNTDKLIF; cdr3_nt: TGTGCTCTTGGGGAGCCCCCGGCTCCGACCGCCCGTACTGGGGGATATAACACCGATAAACTCATCTTT
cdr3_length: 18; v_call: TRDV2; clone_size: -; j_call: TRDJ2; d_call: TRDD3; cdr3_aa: CACLNLGDTSSLTAQLFF; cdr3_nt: TGTGCCTGTTTGAACCTGGGGGATACGAGTTCTTTGACAGCACAACTCTTCTTT
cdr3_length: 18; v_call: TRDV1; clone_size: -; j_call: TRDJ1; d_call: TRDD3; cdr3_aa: CALGEGFRGDSYTDKLIF; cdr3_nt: TGTGCTCTTGGGGAAGGATTTAGGGGGGATAGTTACACCGATAAACTCATCTTT
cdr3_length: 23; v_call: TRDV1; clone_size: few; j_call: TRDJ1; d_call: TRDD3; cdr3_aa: CALGERQRPSYGLGDRGTDKLIF; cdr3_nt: TGTGCTCTTGGGGAGAGACAAAGGCCTTCCTACGGACTGGGGGATAGGGGGACTGATAAACTCATCTTT
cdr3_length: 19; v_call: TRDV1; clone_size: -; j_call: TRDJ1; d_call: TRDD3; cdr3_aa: CALGELPPLGDSNTDKLIF; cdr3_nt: TGTGCTCTTGGGGAACTGCCACCACTGGGGGATTCTAACACCGATAAACTCATCTTT
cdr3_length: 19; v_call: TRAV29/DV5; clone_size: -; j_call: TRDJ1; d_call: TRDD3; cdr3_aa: CAASASSSSEAGGRFKLIF; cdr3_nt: TGTGCAGCAAGTGCCTCTTCCTCCTCCGAGGCTGGGGGACGATTTAAACTCATCTTT
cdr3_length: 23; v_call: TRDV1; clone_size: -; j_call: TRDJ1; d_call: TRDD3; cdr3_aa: CALGVCPVPFYWGASVYTDKLIF; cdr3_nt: TGTGCTCTTGGGGTCTGTCCAGTACCCTTTTACTGGGGGGCCTCCGTGTACACCGATAAACTCATCTTT
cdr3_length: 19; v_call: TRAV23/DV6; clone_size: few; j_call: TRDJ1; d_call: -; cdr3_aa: CAVDAFQARLGRYTDKLIF; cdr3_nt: TGTGCCGTGGACGCCTTCCAAGCGCGGCTGGGAAGGTACACCGATAAACTCATCTTT
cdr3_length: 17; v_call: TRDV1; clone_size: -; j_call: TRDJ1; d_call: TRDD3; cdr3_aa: CALVPPYWGAYTDKLIF; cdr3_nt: TGTGCTCTTGTACCTCCATACTGGGGGGCCTACACCGATAAACTCATCTTT